This paragraph reports one T cell receptor (beta chain). The sample belongs to a study of blood T cell repertoires in COVID-19. Sequencing was performed with immunoSEQ multiplex PCR; in TCRdb, only in-frame clones are kept and a portion is missing. In the table there are a few hundred thousand clones, under 90% of which are singletons. CDR1 is LGHDT, CDR2 YNNKEL, per germline (reference sequence). The CDR3 is made up of 16 amino acids. The V and J ends lost 5 bases and 3 bases, in that order; junction bases with no gene match: 9. Sequencing was done on a sample of peripheral blood. V usage is TRBV3-1 (or the pseudogene TRBV3-2) and J usage is TRBJ1-2; 10 bases agree with TRBD1. This receptor was obtained from a woman younger than 30 with acute or convalescent COVID-19. The DNA for the CDR3 is TGTGCCAGCAGCACACCGACAGGGGGCATAGACTATGGCTACACCTTC. Protein sequence: CASSTPTGGIDYGYTF.